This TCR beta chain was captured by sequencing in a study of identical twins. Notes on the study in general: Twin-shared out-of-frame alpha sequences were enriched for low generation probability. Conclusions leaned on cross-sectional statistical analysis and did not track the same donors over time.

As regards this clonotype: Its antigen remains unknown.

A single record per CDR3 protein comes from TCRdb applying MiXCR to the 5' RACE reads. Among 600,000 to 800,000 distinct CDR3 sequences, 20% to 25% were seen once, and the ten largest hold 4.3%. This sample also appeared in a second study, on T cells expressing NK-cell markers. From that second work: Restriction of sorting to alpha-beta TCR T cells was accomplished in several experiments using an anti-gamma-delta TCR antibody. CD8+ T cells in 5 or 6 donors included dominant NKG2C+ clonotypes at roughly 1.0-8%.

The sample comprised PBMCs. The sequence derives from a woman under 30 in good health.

The CDR3 nucleotides read TGTGCCAGCAGTTTATTGGGTAGTCAGCCCCAGCATTTT. This sequence encodes CASSLLGSQPQHF. The chain employs TRBV12-3 or TRBV12-4 and TRBJ1-5; D ambiguous. The CDR3 is 13 residues long. V lost 2 bases and J 6 bases, leaving 8 bases between the germline ends.